These 32 T cell receptor beta chains originate from one sample sequenced in a study of beta chain features in type 1 diabetes. cDNA synthesis used the whole RNA isolate, giving expressed TCRB sequences. Profiled with immunoSEQ multiplex PCR; TCRdb holds only in-frame clones, not every one. The sample has about 160,000 clones, roughly 7.1% seen once. These receptors' targets are unknown. Findings and limits, study-wide: For Type 1 diabetes patients, all four CD4+ subsets carried TCRB CDR3s that were moderately but significantly shorter.

Sequenced sample: central memory CD4+ T cells from blood. All receptors come from a middle-aged woman with type 1 diabetes.

In its sample, this clone was seen a few times. This rearrangement joins TRBV6-5 to TRBJ2-7; D perhaps matches TRBD1 (6 bases). Trimming took 6 bases from V and 1 from J, leaving 13 bases between them. This CDR3 is built from 14 residues. Looked up from germline, CDR1 is MNHEY and CDR2 is SVGAGI. Here the CDR3 reads CASRDRDTSYEQYF. CDR3 DNA: TGTGCCAGCAGAGACCGGGACACATCCTACGAGCAGTACTTC.

The J gene is TRBJ2-7, the V gene TRBV30; D is ambiguous. V was pared by 1 base and J by 7 bases, with 14 bases between. CDR1 and CDR2 (germline): GTSNPN, SVGIG (reference sequence). This CDR3 contains 13 residues. CDR3 in amino acids: CAWSGQAWAEQYF. DNA of the CDR3: TGTGCCTGGAGTGGCCAGGCCTGGGCGGAGCAGTACTTC.

This clone occurred many times. V and J are TRBV10-3 and TRBJ1-5; D is ambiguous. Germline CDR1 ENHRY, CDR2 SYGVKD. Trimming stripped 10 bases from V and 0 bases from J, with 10 bases between. This CDR3 comprises 13 residues. The DNA of the CDR3 is TGTGCCACCCTGGAGGGTAGCAATCAGCCCCAGCATTTT. As protein: CATLEGSNQPQHF.

The J gene is TRBJ2-7, the V gene TRBV2; 7 bases agree with TRBD2. Germline-derived CDR1 and CDR2 are SNHLY and FYNNEI. This CDR3 spans 16 amino acids. Unmatched junction bases numbered 12, after V lost 5 bases and J lost 2 bases. The CDR3 DNA is TGTGCCAGCAGTCGTGAAAGGACTGGGGGGGCCTACGAGCAGTACTTC. Translating gives CASSRERTGGAYEQYF.

The V and J genes are TRBV29-1 and TRBJ1-2, with D perhaps matching TRBD1 (5 bases). The CDR3 covers 13 residues. V shed 6 bases and J shed 6 bases, with 17 bases lying between them. Germline CDR1 is SQVTM and CDR2 is ANQGSEA. The CDR3 region is CSVLTPLRDGYTF. The CDR3 DNA reads TGCAGCGTGCTGACACCCCTCAGGGATGGCTACACCTTC.

The genes are TRBV7-8 and TRBJ1-5, with D possibly being TRBD1 (6 bases). The CDR3 extends over 14 amino acids. The V gene's germline CDR1 is SGHVS and CDR2 FQNEAQ. The ends were cut back, 11 bases at V and 3 bases at J, with 17 bases in the middle. CDR3 nucleotides: TGTGCCCCACAGGGATCAGGGGACAATCAGCCCCAGCATTTT. This translates into CAPQGSGDNQPQHF.

This clone showed up just a few times. The rearrangement uses TRBV6-5 and TRBJ1-1, with D unclear. V was cut by 2 bases and J by 0 bases, with 4 bases left in between. The V gene's germline CDR1 is MNHEY and CDR2 SVGAGI. The CDR3 is made up of 13 amino acids. The CDR3 sequence is CASSYELNTEAFF. Written as DNA, the CDR3 is TGTGCCAGCAGTTACGAGTTGAACACTGAAGCTTTCTTT.

V usage is TRBV11-3 and J usage is TRBJ2-1; 9 bases agree with TRBD1. The V and J ends lost 5 bases and 7 bases, in that order; junction bases with no gene match: 15. Germline V gene sequence: CDR1 SGHNT, CDR2 YENEEA. The CDR3 contains 17 residues. This CDR3 reads CASSPGVSGQGGNEQFF. In DNA form, the CDR3 reads TGTGCCAGCAGCCCCGGGGTATCGGGACAGGGTGGGAATGAGCAGTTCTTC.

Only a few counts were recorded for this clone. CDR3 region: CSVAASGFYNEQFF. CDR3 bases: TGCAGCGTTGCGGCTAGCGGATTCTACAATGAGCAGTTCTTC. V usage is TRBV29-1 and J usage is TRBJ2-1, with 7 bases aligning to TRBD2. Germline CDR1 is SQVTM and CDR2 is ANQGSEA. After removal of 4 bases from V and 3 bases from J, the junction contained 6 bases not matched to a gene. The CDR3 is 14 amino acids.

In this sample, this clone turned up a few times. The V gene is TRBV4-1, the J gene TRBJ2-1; 8 positions match TRBD1. The CDR3 totals 16 residues. Per the germline V gene, CDR1 is MGHRA and CDR2 is YSYEKL. Trimming removed 0 bases from V and 4 bases from J; junction bases left unmatched: 5. Written as DNA, the CDR3 is TGCGCCAGCAGCCAAGATCGTACAGGGGGGTACAATGAGCAGTTCTTC. Encoded protein: CASSQDRTGGYNEQFF.

The rearrangement joins TRBV28 to TRBJ1-1, with 9 bases fitting TRBD1. The CDR3 runs to 15 residues. Trimming removed 7 bases from V and 3 bases from J; junction bases left unmatched: 9. Per the germline V gene, CDR1 is MDHEN and CDR2 is SYDVKM. As DNA, the CDR3 is TGTGCCAGCACCAAAAGGACAGGGGCTCACACTGAAGCTTTCTTT. Protein sequence: CASTKRTGAHTEAFF. Full variable domain (rest looked up from reference TRBV28 and TRBJ1-1): DVKVTQSSRYLVKRTGEKVFLECVQDMDHENMFWYRQDPGLGLRLIYFSYDVKMKEKGDIPEGYSVSREKKERFSLILESASTNQTSMYLCASTKRTGAHTEAFFGQGTRLTVV.

The table lists this clone with a few counts. This rearrangement joins TRBV28 to TRBJ1-2; 9 nucleotides align to TRBD1. After removal of 6 bases from V and 6 bases from J, the junction contained 8 bases not matched to a gene. From germline, CDR1 is MDHEN and CDR2 SYDVKM. The CDR3 covers 14 residues. The CDR3 loop reads CASSNPGQGHGYTF. Here the CDR3 DNA reads TGTGCCAGCAGCAACCCGGGACAGGGCCATGGCTACACCTTC.

The CDR3 loop reads CASSLSGLAGVQEQYF. CDR3 nucleotide sequence: TGTGCCAGCAGCTTATCCGGCCTAGCGGGAGTGCAGGAGCAGTACTTC. This chain uses TRBV7-8 with TRBJ2-7, with 10 bases fitting TRBD2. Germline V gene data show CDR1 as SGHVS and CDR2 as FQNEAQ. V lost 2 bases and J lost 7; bases outside the gene matches: 11. There are 16 residues in the CDR3.

The chain is built from TRBV27 and TRBJ1-2; no reliable D call. CDR1 and CDR2 from the germline V gene are MNHEY and SMNVEV (reference sequence). Trimming took 2 bases from V and 3 from J, leaving 7 bases between them. The CDR3 has 13 amino acids. CDR3 sequence (DNA): TGTGCCAGCAGTTTAGACGGAGACTATGGCTACACCTTC. Protein: CASSLDGDYGYTF.

This clone was picked up a small number of times. This chain joins TRBV7-2 and TRBJ2-5, with D tentatively TRBD2 (6 bases). The CDR3 runs 16 residues. Germline CDR1 and CDR2: SGHTA and FQGNSA. Trimming removed 0 bases from V and 5 bases from J, with 16 bases in between. The CDR3 reads CASSLAAGVVTETQYF. CDR3 nucleotide sequence: TGTGCCAGCAGCTTAGCAGCGGGTGTGGTAACGGAGACCCAGTACTTC.

This clone was seen a handful of times. The chain combines TRBV5-4 with TRBJ2-6; no firm D call. Germline CDR1 SGHNT, CDR2 YYREEE (reference sequence). Trimming pared 4 bases from V and 2 bases from J, leaving 10 bases between. This CDR3 region has 15 residues. The CDR3 DNA follows: TGTGCCAGCAGCGTCAGGTTTCCTGGGGCCAACGTCCTGACTTTC. Translated: CASSVRFPGANVLTF.

This clone has just a few counts. This chain links TRBV6-6 with TRBJ2-1; possibly TRBD2 for D (5 bases). The CDR3 sequence is 15 residues long. The V and J ends lost 4 bases and 9 bases respectively, with 19 bases between them. Germline V gene sequence: CDR1 MNHNY, CDR2 SVGAGI (reference sequence). The CDR3 here is CASSLSQLLEGEQFF. CDR3 bases: TGTGCCAGCAGTTTATCACAGCTCCTCGAGGGTGAGCAGTTCTTC.

This clone has only a few counts. The V call is TRBV7-3, the J call TRBJ2-6, with 9 bases that match TRBD1. Germline V gene data show CDR1 as SGHTA and CDR2 as FQGTGA. The V and J ends lost 5 bases and 3 bases, in that order; junction bases with no gene match: 11. CDR3 size: 18 residues. CDR3 in DNA: TGTGCCAGCAGCCCGAAAGGGGGACAGGGTGGTGGGGCCAACGTCCTGACTTTC. Amino acid sequence: CASSPKGGQGGGANVLTF.

This clone occurred a few times. The rearrangement links TRBV5-1 to TRBJ2-5; TRBD2 matches 12 bases. This CDR3 comprises 15 residues. Germline V gene data show CDR1 as SGHRS and CDR2 as YFSETQ. With V trimmed by 4 bases and J by 4 bases, 5 bases remained unmatched. CDR3 protein: CASSLTSGSRETQYF. The CDR3 nucleotides read TGCGCCAGCAGCCTGACTAGCGGGAGTCGAGAGACCCAGTACTTC.

The chain combines TRBV9 with TRBJ1-5; D gene uncertain. Germline CDR1 SGDLS, CDR2 YYNGEE. V lost 3 bases and J 6 bases, leaving 13 bases between the germline ends. The length of the CDR3 is 14 residues. The CDR3, as DNA: TGTGCCAGCAGCGACGGTGTCGCGCGTCAGCCCCAGCATTTT. It translates to CASSDGVARQPQHF.

This clone was observed a handful of times. Other DNA sequences in this specimen translate into the identical CDR3. This chain's CDR3 is CASSRQGDTEAFF. The CDR3 DNA is TGTGCCAGCAGCCGACAGGGTGACACTGAAGCTTTCTTT. The V gene is TRBV7-3, the J gene TRBJ1-1; 7 nucleotides line up with TRBD1. V was pared by 5 bases and J by 3 bases, with 3 bases of the junction left unmatched. The length of the CDR3 is 13 residues. CDR1 and CDR2 (germline): SGHTA, FQGTGA.

This clone was counted a few times. The genes are TRBV28 and TRBJ1-6, with D perhaps TRBD1 (5 bases). The CDR3 is 15 amino acids. Trimming left V 3 bases short and J 5 bases short, with 11 bases between. Germline V gene sequence: CDR1 MDHEN, CDR2 SYDVKM. CDR3 loop: CASSLPGKNNSPLHF. CDR3 sequence (DNA): TGTGCCAGCAGTTTGCCAGGGAAGAATAATTCACCCCTCCACTTT. The whole variable domain, remainder taken from reference TRBV28 and TRBJ1-6, is DVKVTQSSRYLVKRTGEKVFLECVQDMDHENMFWYRQDPGLGLRLIYFSYDVKMKEKGDIPEGYSVSREKKERFSLILESASTNQTSMYLCASSLPGKNNSPLHFGNGTRLTVT.

This clone was counted only a few times. This chain links TRBV27 with TRBJ1-5; 7 bases agree with TRBD1. Per the germline V gene, CDR1 is MNHEY and CDR2 is SMNVEV (reference sequence). V dropped 6 bases and J dropped 6; count of bases not matched to a gene: 5. This CDR3 region has 13 residues. The CDR3 region is CASRTGLRQPQHF. In DNA, the CDR3 is TGTGCCAGCAGGACAGGGTTACGTCAGCCCCAGCATTTT.

This clone occurred many times. The genes are TRBV10-3 and TRBJ2-7; 9 bases map to TRBD2. The germline V gene encodes CDR1 ENHRY and CDR2 SYGVKD. This CDR3 comprises 15 residues. Trimming at V came to 2 bases and at J to 5 bases, leaving 7 bases not matched to a gene. CDR3 coding DNA: TGTGCCATCAGTGAGGTCGCTAGCGGGAAAAACGAGCAGTACTTC. Translating gives CAISEVASGKNEQYF.

V usage is TRBV28 and J usage is TRBJ1-5; D unresolved. The V end lost 9 bases, the J end lost 2 bases, and 14 bases lay between the germline ends. CDR1 is MDHEN, CDR2 SYDVKM, per germline. The CDR3 loop spans 14 amino acids. The CDR3 region is CASIEEAGNQPQHF. As DNA, the CDR3 is TGTGCCAGTATTGAGGAGGCCGGCAATCAGCCCCAGCATTTT.

The chain couples TRBV30 to TRBJ2-7, with D perhaps matching TRBD2 (5 bases). Germline assignment: CDR1 GTSNPN and CDR2 SVGIG (reference sequence). This CDR3 has 13 amino acids. Trimming removed 3 bases at V and 3 bases at J, with 12 bases between. CDR3 sequence reads: CAWSPGGGYEQYF. As DNA, the CDR3 is TGTGCCTGGAGCCCGGGTGGAGGCTACGAGCAGTACTTC.

In this sample, this clone turned up a few times. V is TRBV20-1 and J is TRBJ2-7, with D possibly being TRBD2 (5 bases). Germline values: CDR1 DFQATT, CDR2 SNEGSKA (reference sequence). V gave up 0 bases and J gave up 7 bases, with 7 bases separating them. The CDR3 contains 11 residues. CDR3 loop: CSARDPGEQYF. The CDR3 nucleotides are TGCAGTGCTAGAGATCCGGGAGAGCAGTACTTC.

This clone has just a few counts. V and J are TRBV7-2 and TRBJ1-6; D might be TRBD1 (6 bases). The V end was cut by 3 bases, the J end by 7 bases, with 7 bases between. The germline gives CDR1 SGHTA, CDR2 FQGNSA. CDR3 length: 13 amino acids. The CDR3 DNA sequence: TGTGCCAGCAGCTTCACAGGGAATTCACCCCTCCACTTT. Translating gives CASSFTGNSPLHF.

J is TRBJ2-5 and V is TRBV5-6; D unresolved. Germline lookup yields CDR1 SGHDT and CDR2 YYEEEE. The V end lost 4 bases, the J end lost 4 bases, and 8 bases lay between the germline ends. The CDR3 covers 12 residues. This CDR3 reads CASSPFSETQYF. The CDR3 DNA follows: TGTGCCAGCAGCCCGTTCTCAGAGACCCAGTACTTC.

The chain links TRBV2 to TRBJ1-1; possibly TRBD1 for D (6 bases). This CDR3 is built from 14 residues. Germline V gene data show CDR1 as SNHLY and CDR2 as FYNNEI. Trimming pared 9 bases from V and 0 bases from J, leaving 14 bases between. The CDR3 reads CASTGRVMNTEAFF. The DNA of the CDR3 is TGTGCCAGTACAGGGAGGGTGATGAACACTGAAGCTTTCTTT.

The chain carries TRBV28 and TRBJ2-7, with TRBD1 as a possible D gene (6 bases). Germline assignment: CDR1 MDHEN and CDR2 SYDVKM. V was cut by 6 bases and J by 3 bases, with 12 bases left in between. The CDR3 is 13 amino acids. The chain's CDR3 is CASSPDSRYEQYF. The DNA of the CDR3 is TGTGCCAGCAGCCCGGACAGTCGCTACGAGCAGTACTTC.

The chain recombines TRBV7-2 with TRBJ1-2; no clear D. Per germline, CDR1 SGHTA and CDR2 FQGNSA. Trimming took off 5 bases at V and 3 bases at J, with 7 bases between the two ends. The CDR3 spans 12 residues. The CDR3 DNA sequence: TGTGCCAGCAGCGCGCGGGACTATGGCTACACCTTC. It encodes CASSARDYGYTF.